This T cell receptor (beta chain) is drawn from a study of tumor and adjacent non-tumor tissue in lung cancer. Background on the study: Aged about 30 to 76 years, patients included fewer than 11 men and several women with stage I to III disease.

TCRbeta libraries were built with three rounds of nested PCR, modified from ARM-PCR. TCRdb re-analysed the multiplex PCR reads in MiXCR, keeping a single row per CDR3 protein. The sample gives around 86,000 distinct CDR3 sequences, approximately 77% of which show up once; 8% to 10% is in the top ten. Findings and limits, study-wide: In normal lung, the top 100 clones were significantly more dominant than in tumor.

No cell sorting was done before RNA was extracted from the tissue. Note on this clonotype: Its antigen is as yet unknown. It may be a read error: a sequence one base away is much more abundant.

Germline V gene lookup returns CDR1 DFQATT and CDR2 SNEGSKA (reference sequence). This CDR3 has 14 amino acids. The sample taken for sequencing was lung tumor tissue. The rearrangement joins TRBV20-1 to TRBJ1-6; perhaps TRBD1 as D (5 bases). The clonotype was recovered from a woman in her 40s with non-small cell lung cancer. This CDR3 reads CSARLTASNLPLHF. The CDR3 DNA is TGCAGTGCGCGCTTGACAGCGTCGAATTTACCCCTCCACTTT.